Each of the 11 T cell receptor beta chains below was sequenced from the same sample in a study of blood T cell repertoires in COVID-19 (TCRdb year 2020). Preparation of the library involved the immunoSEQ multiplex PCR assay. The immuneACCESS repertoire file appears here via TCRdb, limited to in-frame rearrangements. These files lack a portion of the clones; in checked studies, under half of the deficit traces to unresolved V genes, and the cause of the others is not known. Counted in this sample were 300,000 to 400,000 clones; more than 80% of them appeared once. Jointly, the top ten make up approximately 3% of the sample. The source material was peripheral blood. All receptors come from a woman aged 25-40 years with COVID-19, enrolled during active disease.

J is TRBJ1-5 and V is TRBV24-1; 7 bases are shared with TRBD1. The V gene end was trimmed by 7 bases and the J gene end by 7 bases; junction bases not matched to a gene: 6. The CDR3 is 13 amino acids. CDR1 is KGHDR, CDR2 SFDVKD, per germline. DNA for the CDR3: TGTGCCACCAGCCGACAGGGAAGACAGCCCCAGCATTTT. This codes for CATSRQGRQPQHF.

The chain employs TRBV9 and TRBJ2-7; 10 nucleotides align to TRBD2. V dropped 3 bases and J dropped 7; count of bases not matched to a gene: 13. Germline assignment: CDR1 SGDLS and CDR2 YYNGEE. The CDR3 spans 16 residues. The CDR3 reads CASSAEGLAGVGEQYF. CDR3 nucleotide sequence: TGTGCCAGCAGCGCAGAAGGTCTAGCGGGGGTCGGGGAGCAGTACTTC.

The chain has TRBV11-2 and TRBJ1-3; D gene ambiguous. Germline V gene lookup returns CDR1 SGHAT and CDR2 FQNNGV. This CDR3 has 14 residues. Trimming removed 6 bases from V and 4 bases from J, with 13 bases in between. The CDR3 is CASRKTEGGNTIYF. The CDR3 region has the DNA TGTGCCAGCAGAAAAACGGAGGGAGGAAACACCATATATTTT.

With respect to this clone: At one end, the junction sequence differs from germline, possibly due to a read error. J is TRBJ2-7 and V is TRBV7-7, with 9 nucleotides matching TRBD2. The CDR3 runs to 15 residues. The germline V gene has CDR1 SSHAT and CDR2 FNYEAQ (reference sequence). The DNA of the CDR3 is TGTGCTAGCAGCTTAGGGTTTAGCGGGGGCTACGAGCAGTACTTC. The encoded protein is CASSLGFSGGYEQYF.

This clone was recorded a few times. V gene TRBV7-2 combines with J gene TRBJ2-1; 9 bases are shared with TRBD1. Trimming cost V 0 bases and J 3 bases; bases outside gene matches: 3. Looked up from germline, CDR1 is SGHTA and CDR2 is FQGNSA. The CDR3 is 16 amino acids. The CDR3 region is CASSLAPGQGYNEQFF. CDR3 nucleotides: TGTGCCAGCAGCTTAGCACCGGGACAGGGCTACAATGAGCAGTTCTTC.

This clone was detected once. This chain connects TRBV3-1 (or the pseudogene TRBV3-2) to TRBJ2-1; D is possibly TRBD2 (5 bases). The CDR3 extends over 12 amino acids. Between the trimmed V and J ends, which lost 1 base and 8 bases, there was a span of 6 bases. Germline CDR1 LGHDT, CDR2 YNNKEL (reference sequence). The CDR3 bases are TGTGCCAGCAGCCAAGGTAGCGATGAGCAGTTCTTC. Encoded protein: CASSQGSDEQFF.

The CDR3 is CASSISRDYNNEQFF. CDR3 in DNA: TGTGCCAGTAGTATATCGCGGGACTATAACAATGAGCAGTTCTTC. The genes are TRBV19 and TRBJ2-1; TRBD2 aligns across 7 bases. The length of the CDR3 is 15 residues. Trimming took 2 bases from V and 5 from J; bases not matched to a gene: 6. Germline V gene lookup returns CDR1 LNHDA and CDR2 SQIVND (reference sequence).

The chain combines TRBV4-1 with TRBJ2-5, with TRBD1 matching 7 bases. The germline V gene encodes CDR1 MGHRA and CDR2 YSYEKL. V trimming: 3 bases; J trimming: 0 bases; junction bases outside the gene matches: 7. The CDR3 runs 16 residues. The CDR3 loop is CASSQGEQGNQETQYF. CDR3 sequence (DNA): TGCGCCAGCAGCCAGGGCGAACAGGGGAACCAAGAGACCCAGTACTTC.

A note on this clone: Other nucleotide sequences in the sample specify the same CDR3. CDR3: CASSVTGLGYNEQFF. CDR3 coding DNA: TGTGCCAGCAGCGTCACGGGACTAGGGTACAATGAGCAGTTCTTC. V and J are TRBV9 and TRBJ2-1; 8 nucleotides line up with TRBD2. CDR3 length: 15 amino acids. V lost 2 bases to trimming and J lost 4 bases; unmatched junction nucleotides: 5. CDR1 and CDR2 from the germline V gene are SGDLS and YYNGEE.

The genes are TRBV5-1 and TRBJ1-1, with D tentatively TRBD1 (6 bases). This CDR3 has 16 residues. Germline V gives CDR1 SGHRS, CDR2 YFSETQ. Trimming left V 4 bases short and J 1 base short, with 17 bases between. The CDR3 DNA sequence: TGCGCCAGCAGCCAAACAGGGTATGGTCCGAACACTGAAGCTTTCTTT. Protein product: CASSQTGYGPNTEAFF.

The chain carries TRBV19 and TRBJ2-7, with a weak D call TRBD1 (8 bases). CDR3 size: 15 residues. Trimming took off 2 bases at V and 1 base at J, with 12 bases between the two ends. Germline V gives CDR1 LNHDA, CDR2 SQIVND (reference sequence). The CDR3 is CASSIHRGGSYEQYF. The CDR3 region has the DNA TGTGCCAGTAGTATACACAGGGGGGGATCCTACGAGCAGTACTTC.